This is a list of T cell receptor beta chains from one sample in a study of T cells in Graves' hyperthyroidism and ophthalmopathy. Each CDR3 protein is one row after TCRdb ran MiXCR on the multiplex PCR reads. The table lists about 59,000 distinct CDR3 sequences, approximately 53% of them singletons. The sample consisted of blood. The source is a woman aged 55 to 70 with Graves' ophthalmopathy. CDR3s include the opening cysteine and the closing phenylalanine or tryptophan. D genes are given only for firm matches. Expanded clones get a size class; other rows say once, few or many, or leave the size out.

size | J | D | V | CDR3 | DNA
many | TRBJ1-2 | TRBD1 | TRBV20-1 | CSAIRAGTGKLTGYTF | TGTAGTGCCATCCGGGCTGGGACAGGGAAACTGACGGGCTACACCTTC
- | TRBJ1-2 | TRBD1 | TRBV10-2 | CASSTPFRRQGSDGYTF | TGCGCCAGCAGTACCCCGTTCCGTCGACAGGGGAGCGATGGCTACACCTTC
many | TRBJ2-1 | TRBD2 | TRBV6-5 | CASSGGGTEQFF | TGTGCCAGCAGCGGGGGGGGTACTGAGCAGTTCTTC
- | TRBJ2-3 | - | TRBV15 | CATSSLDRELTDTQYF | TGTGCCACCAGCAGCTTAGATCGGGAGCTCACAGATACGCAGTATTTT
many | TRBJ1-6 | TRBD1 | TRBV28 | CASSSRQGVSPLHF | TGTGCCAGCAGTTCCAGACAGGGTGTGTCACCCCTCCACTTT
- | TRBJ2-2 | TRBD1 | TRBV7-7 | CASSRGQRTGELFF | TGTGCCAGCAGCCGGGGACAGAGAACCGGGGAGCTGTTTTTT
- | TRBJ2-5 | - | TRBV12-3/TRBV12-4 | CASSPETELETQYF | TGTGCCAGCAGCCCTGAGACAGAACTAGAGACCCAGTACTTC
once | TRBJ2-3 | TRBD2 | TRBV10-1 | CASSPGTSETDTQYF | TGCGCCAGCAGTCCCGGGACTAGCGAGACAGATACGCAGTATTTT
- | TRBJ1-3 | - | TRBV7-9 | CASSQYRASSGNTIYF | TGTGCCAGCAGCCAATACAGGGCCAGCTCTGGAAACACCATATATTTT
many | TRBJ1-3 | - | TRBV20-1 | CSATGAGGRGNTIYF | TGCAGTGCTACGGGGGCGGGGGGGCGGGGAAACACCATATATTTT
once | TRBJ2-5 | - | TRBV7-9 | CASSVRELGTQYF | TGTGCCAGCAGCGTTCGGGAGTTGGGCACCCAGTACTTC
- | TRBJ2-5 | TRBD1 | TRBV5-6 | CASSGARVGGTGRYRSRETQYF | TGTGCCAGCAGCGGGGCTAGAGTCGGGGGGACAGGGAGGTATCGAAGTCGGGAGACCCAGTACTTC
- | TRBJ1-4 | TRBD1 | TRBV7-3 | CASSAQGRTNEKLFF | TGTGCCAGCAGCGCACAGGGGAGAACTAATGAAAAACTGTTTTTT
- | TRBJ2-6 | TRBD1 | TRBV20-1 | CSARDGRDRAGANVLTF | TGCAGTGCTAGAGATGGCCGGGACAGGGCTGGGGCCAACGTCCTGACTTTC
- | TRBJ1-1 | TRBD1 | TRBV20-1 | CSARDPTGVEAFF | TGCAGTGCTAGAGATCCCACAGGGGTAGAAGCTTTCTTT
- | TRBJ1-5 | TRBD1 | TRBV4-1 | CASSQGYRGPGPQPQHF | TGCGCCAGCAGCCAAGGCTACAGGGGACCGGGACCTCAGCCCCAGCATTTT